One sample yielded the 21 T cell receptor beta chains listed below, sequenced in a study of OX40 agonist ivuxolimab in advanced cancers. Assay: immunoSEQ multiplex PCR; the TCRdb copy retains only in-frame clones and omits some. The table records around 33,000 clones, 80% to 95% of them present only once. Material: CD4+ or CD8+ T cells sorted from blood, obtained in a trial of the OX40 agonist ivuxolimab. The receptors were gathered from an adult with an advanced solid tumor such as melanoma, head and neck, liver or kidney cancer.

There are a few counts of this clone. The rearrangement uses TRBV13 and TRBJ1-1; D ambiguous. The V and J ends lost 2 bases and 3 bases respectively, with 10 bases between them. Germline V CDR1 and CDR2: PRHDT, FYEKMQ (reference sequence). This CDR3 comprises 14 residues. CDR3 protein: CASSLLGVDTEAFF. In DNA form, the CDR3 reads TGTGCCAGCAGCTTACTCGGTGTTGACACTGAAGCTTTCTTT.

The CDR3 DNA follows: TGTGCCAGCAGCGCTTACAGGGGAAACTATGGCTACACCTTC. As protein: CASSAYRGNYGYTF. The rearrangement links TRBV7-9 to TRBJ1-2; 7 bases align to TRBD1. Germline V gene lookup returns CDR1 SEHNR and CDR2 FQNEAQ (reference sequence). The CDR3 totals 14 residues. Germline trimming cut 5 bases from V and 2 bases from J; bases unmatched to any gene: 5.

In nucleotides, the CDR3 is TGTGCCAGCAGCCGCCCGGGTTCCACCATATATTTT. Protein: CASSRPGSTIYF. This rearrangement joins TRBV7-2 to TRBJ1-3; D remains ambiguous. The CDR3 totals 12 residues. CDR1 SGHTA and CDR2 FQGNSA come from the germline V gene. The V end lost 5 bases, the J end lost 9 bases, and 11 bases lay between the germline ends. The full variable domain, rest sourced from reference TRBV7-2 and TRBJ1-3, is GAGVSQSPSNKVTEKGKDVELRCDPISGHTALYWYRQSLGQGLEFLIYFQGNSAPDKSGLPSDRFSAERTGGSVSTLTIQRTQQEDSAVYLCASSRPGSTIYFGEGSWLTVV.

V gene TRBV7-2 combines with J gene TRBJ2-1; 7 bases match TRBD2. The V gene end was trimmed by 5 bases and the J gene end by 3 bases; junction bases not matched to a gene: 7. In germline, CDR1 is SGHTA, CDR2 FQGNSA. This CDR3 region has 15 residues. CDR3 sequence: CASSRGSGNYNEQFF. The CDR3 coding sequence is TGTGCCAGCAGCCGCGGAAGCGGGAACTACAATGAGCAGTTCTTC.

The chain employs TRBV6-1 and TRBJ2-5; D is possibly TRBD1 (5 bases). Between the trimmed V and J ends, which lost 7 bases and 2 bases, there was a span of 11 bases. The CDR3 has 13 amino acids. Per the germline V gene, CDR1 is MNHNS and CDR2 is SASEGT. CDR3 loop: CASMWQGQETQYF. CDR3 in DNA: TGTGCCAGCATGTGGCAGGGTCAAGAGACCCAGTACTTC.

The CDR3 reads CASSLRQGWDTEAFF. CDR3 in DNA: TGTGCCAGCAGTCTACGACAGGGGTGGGACACTGAAGCTTTCTTT. V is TRBV27 and J is TRBJ1-1, with TRBD1 identical over 8 bases. The CDR3 covers 15 residues. CDR1 is MNHEY and CDR2 is SMNVEV in the germline V gene (reference sequence). Trimming at V came to 5 bases and at J to 3 bases, leaving 8 bases not matched to a gene.

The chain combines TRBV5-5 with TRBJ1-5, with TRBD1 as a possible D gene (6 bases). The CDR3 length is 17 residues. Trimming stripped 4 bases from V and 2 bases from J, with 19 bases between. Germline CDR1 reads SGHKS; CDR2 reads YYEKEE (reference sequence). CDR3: CASSPQGGGVGNQPQHF. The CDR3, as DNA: TGTGCCAGCAGCCCCCAGGGAGGGGGTGTCGGCAATCAGCCCCAGCATTTT.

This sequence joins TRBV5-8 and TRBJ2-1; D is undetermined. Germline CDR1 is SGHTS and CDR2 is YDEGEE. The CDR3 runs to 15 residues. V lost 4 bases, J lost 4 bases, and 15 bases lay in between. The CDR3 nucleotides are TGTGCCAGCAGCCCCTGGGGTTCAGCATACAATGAGCAGTTCTTC. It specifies CASSPWGSAYNEQFF. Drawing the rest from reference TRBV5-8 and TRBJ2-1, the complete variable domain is EAGVTQSPTHLIKTRGQQATLRCSPISGHTSVYWYQQALGLGLQFLLWYDEGEERNRGNFPPRFSGRQFPNYSSELNVNALELEDSALYLCASSPWGSAYNEQFFGPGTRLTVL.

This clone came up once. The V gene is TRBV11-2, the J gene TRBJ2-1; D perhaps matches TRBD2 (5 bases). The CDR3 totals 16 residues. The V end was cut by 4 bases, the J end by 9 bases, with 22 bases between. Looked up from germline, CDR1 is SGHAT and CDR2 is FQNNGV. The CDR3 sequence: CASSSFEGYPSGEQFF. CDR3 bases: TGTGCCAGCAGCTCCTTTGAGGGCTATCCTTCGGGTGAGCAGTTCTTC.

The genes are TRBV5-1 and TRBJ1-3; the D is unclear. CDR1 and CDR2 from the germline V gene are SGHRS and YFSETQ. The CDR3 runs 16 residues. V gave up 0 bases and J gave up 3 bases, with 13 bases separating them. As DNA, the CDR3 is TGCGCCAGCAGCTTGGCCGGGGTACAGCGTGGAAACACCATATATTTT. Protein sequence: CASSLAGVQRGNTIYF.

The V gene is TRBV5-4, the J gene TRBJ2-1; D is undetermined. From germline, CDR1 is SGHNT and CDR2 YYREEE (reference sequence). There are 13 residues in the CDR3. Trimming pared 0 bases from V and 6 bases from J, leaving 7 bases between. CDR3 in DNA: TGTGCCAGCAGCTTGGTGGCGAGCAATGAGCAGTTCTTC. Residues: CASSLVASNEQFF.

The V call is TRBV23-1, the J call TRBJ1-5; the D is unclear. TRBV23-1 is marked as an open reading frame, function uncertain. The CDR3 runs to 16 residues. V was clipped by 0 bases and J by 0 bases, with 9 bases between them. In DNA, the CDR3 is TGCGCCAGCAGTCAATCGGGTCCCTATAGCAATCAGCCCCAGCATTTT. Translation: CASSQSGPYSNQPQHF.

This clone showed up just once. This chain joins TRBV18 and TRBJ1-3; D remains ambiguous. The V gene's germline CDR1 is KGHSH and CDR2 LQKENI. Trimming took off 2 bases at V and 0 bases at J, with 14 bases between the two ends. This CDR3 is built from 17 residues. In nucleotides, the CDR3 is TGTGCCAGCTCACCAAGAGCGGAACCCTTCTCTGGAAACACCATATATTTT. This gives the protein CASSPRAEPFSGNTIYF.

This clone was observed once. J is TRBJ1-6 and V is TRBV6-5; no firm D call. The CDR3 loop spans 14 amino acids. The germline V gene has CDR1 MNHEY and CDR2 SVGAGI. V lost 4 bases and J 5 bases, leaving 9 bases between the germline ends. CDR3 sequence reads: CASSFGRNNSPLHF. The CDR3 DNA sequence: TGTGCCAGCAGTTTTGGCAGGAATAATTCACCCCTCCACTTT.

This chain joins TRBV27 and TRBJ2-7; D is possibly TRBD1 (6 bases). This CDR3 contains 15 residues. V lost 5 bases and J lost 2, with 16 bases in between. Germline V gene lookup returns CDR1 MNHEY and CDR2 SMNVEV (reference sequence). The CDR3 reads CASSLRRGDTYEQYF. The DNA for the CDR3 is TGTGCCAGCAGTCTCCGCAGGGGCGATACCTACGAGCAGTACTTC.

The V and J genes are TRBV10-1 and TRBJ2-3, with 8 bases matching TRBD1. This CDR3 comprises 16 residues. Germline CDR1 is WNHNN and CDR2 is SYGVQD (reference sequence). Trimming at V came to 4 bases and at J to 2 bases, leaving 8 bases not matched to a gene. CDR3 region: CASSATTGADTDTQYF. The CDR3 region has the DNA TGCGCCAGCAGTGCCACGACAGGGGCCGACACAGATACGCAGTATTTT.

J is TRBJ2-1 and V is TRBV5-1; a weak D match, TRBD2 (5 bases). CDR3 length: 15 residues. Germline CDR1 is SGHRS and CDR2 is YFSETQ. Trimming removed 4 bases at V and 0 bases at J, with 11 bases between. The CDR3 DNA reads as TGCGCCAGCAGCCCGGACTGGAGCTCCTACAATGAGCAGTTCTTC. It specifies CASSPDWSSYNEQFF.

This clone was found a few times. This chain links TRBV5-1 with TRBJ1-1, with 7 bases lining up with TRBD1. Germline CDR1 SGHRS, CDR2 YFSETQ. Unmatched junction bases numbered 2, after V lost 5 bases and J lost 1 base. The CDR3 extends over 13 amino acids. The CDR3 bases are TGCGCCAGCAGTACAGGGGCGAACACTGAAGCTTTCTTT. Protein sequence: CASSTGANTEAFF.

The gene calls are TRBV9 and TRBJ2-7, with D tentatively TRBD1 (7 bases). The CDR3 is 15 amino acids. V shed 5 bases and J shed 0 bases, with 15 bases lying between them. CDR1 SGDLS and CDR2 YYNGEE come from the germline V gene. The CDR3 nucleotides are TGTGCCAGCAGTCCGGGGGCAGGGGGCTCCTACGAGCAGTACTTC. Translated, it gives CASSPGAGGSYEQYF.

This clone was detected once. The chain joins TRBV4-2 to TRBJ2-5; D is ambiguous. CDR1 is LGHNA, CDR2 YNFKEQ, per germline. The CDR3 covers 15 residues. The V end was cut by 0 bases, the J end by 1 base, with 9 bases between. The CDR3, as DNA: TGTGCCAGCAGCCAAGACTTAGGATCCCAAGAGACCCAGTACTTC. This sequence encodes CASSQDLGSQETQYF.

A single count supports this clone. CDR3 sequence: CASSLGIGGFETQYF. The CDR3 nucleotides are TGTGCCAGCAGCTTAGGGATAGGGGGCTTCGAGACCCAGTACTTC. The V and J genes are TRBV7-8 and TRBJ2-5, with 7 nucleotides matching TRBD1. Germline-derived CDR1 and CDR2 are SGHVS and FQNEAQ. V lost 1 base to trimming and J lost 5 bases; unmatched junction nucleotides: 7. CDR3 length: 15 amino acids.